A single sample is the source of the 9 T cell receptor beta chains below, sequenced in a study of T cells in Graves' hyperthyroidism and ophthalmopathy. TCR beta CDR3 regions were amplified from RNA. TCR CDR3 underwent first-round RT-PCR with the HTBI primer set. MiXCR, run by TCRdb on the multiplex PCR reads, gives a single entry per CDR3 protein. The data contain 600,000 to 650,000 distinct CDR3 sequences, about 17% of them singletons. The sample was blood. The receptors shown here come from a woman between 25 and 40 years old with Graves' hyperthyroidism.

Many counts were recorded for this clonotype. The chain recombines TRBV5-6 with TRBJ2-3; D gene unclear. CDR3 length: 16 residues. V was shortened by 0 bases and J by 2 bases, with 13 bases between the two germline ends. Germline CDR1 SGHDT, CDR2 YYEEEE. The CDR3 spells CASSLGDGIYTDTQYF. The CDR3 region has the DNA TGTGCCAGCAGCTTGGGCGACGGAATTTACACAGATACGCAGTATTTT. Filled out from reference TRBV5-6 and TRBJ2-3, the complete variable domain reads DAGVTQSPTHLIKTRGQQVTLRCSPKSGHDTVSWYQQALGQGPQFIFQYYEEEERQRGNFPDRFSGHQFPNYSSELNVNALLLGDSALYLCASSLGDGIYTDTQYFGPGTRLTVL.

The chain couples TRBV4-1 to TRBJ1-1, with D tentatively TRBD1 (6 bases). This CDR3 is built from 13 residues. The V and J ends lost 4 bases and 8 bases respectively, with 14 bases between them. The germline CDR1 and CDR2 sequences are MGHRA and YSYEKL. In DNA, the CDR3 is TGCGCCAGCAGCCCTGGGGGGCGAGAGGAAGCTTTCTTT. It yields the protein CASSPGGREEAFF.

This clonotype was detected many times. The chain recombines TRBV2 with TRBJ2-5; no firm D call. The germline V gene has CDR1 SNHLY and CDR2 FYNNEI. Trimming pared 3 bases from V and 5 bases from J, leaving 16 bases between. This CDR3 contains 15 residues. The CDR3 spells CASSDVGSPLETQYF. The DNA of the CDR3 is TGTGCCAGCAGTGATGTAGGTTCGCCTTTGGAGACCCAGTACTTC.

In regard to this clonotype: Since a much larger clone is just one base distant, this may be a read error. This chain's CDR3 is CTSRPTSGRAEDNEQFF. CDR3 sequence (DNA): TGTACCAGCAGACCGACTAGCGGGAGGGCCGAGGACAATGAGCAGTTCTTC. The chain is built from TRBV6-1 and TRBJ2-1, with 14 bases aligning to TRBD2. In germline, CDR1 is MNHNS, CDR2 SASEGT. The CDR3 is made up of 17 amino acids.

This clonotype was observed at least ten times. The chain carries TRBV2 and TRBJ1-5; the D gene is possibly TRBD1 (5 bases). V lost 6 bases and J lost 1, with 13 bases in between. Germline values: CDR1 SNHLY, CDR2 FYNNEI. This CDR3 contains 15 residues. The CDR3 region is CASSSRVRSNQPQHF. The CDR3 DNA sequence: TGTGCCAGCAGCTCCAGGGTCCGGAGCAATCAGCCCCAGCATTTT.

The gene calls are TRBV19 and TRBJ1-5; TRBD1 aligns across 9 bases. With V trimmed by 3 bases and J by 11 bases, 5 bases remained unmatched. This CDR3 is built from 13 residues. Germline CDR1 and CDR2: LNHDA and SQIVND (reference sequence). The CDR3 DNA reads as TGTGCCAGTAGTATGGGGACAGGGACGTCCCAGCATTTT. This encodes CASSMGTGTSQHF.

Concerning this clonotype itself: This may be a read error, as it is one base from a much larger clone. V and J are TRBV3-1 and TRBJ2-7; D remains ambiguous. The CDR3 is 12 residues long. The V gene's germline CDR1 is LGHDT and CDR2 YNNKEL (reference sequence). The CDR3 coding sequence is TGTGCCGGCAGCCTTACCATAGGCGAGCAGTACTTC. Translated: CAGSLTIGEQYF.

This clonotype was seen repeatedly, ten times or more. The chain carries TRBV5-1 and TRBJ2-3; the match to TRBD1 covers 7 bases. There are 15 residues in the CDR3. Germline lookup yields CDR1 SGHRS and CDR2 YFSETQ. With V trimmed by 0 bases and J by 1 base, 2 bases remained unmatched. The CDR3 loop reads CASSLVDRGTDTQYF. CDR3 nucleotides: TGCGCCAGCAGCTTGGTAGACAGGGGCACAGATACGCAGTATTTT.

This clonotype was observed at least ten times. The V gene is TRBV10-3, the J gene TRBJ2-7; possible D gene TRBD1, 5 bases. The CDR3 loop spans 17 amino acids. V was trimmed by 0 bases and J by 1 base, leaving 16 bases between them. Germline loops: CDR1 ENHRY, CDR2 SYGVKD. CDR3 region: CAISESLTNRQSYEQYF. CDR3 DNA: TGTGCCATCAGTGAGTCGTTGACCAACAGACAGTCCTACGAGCAGTACTTC.